One sample yielded the 19 T cell receptor beta chains listed below, sequenced in a study of T cell repertoires in cytomegalovirus infection. TCRdb processed the reads anew with MiXCR; each CDR3 protein has one entry. The sample shows fewer than 550,000 distinct CDR3 sequences, 15% to 20% of them seen only once. The sequenced sample consisted of CD8+ T cells from PBMCs. These receptors all come from a human donor in good health (CMV status not recorded). Some clones in this sample may be carry-over from other donors' samples.

The J gene is TRBJ2-7, the V gene TRBV7-3; 8 nucleotides line up with TRBD2. The CDR3 is 16 residues long. Looked up from germline, CDR1 is SGHTA and CDR2 is FQGTGA. Losses at the gene ends were 4 bases for V and 3 bases for J; bases not matched to a gene: 11. The CDR3 loop reads CASSSGPGLGIYEQYF. The CDR3 DNA sequence: TGTGCCAGCAGCTCTGGTCCGGGACTAGGGATCTACGAGCAGTACTTC.

This clonotype was detected ten times or more. The J gene is TRBJ2-1, the V gene TRBV7-9; D ambiguous. The CDR3 is 17 residues long. Germline V lookup: CDR1 SEHNR, CDR2 FQNEAQ (reference sequence). Trimming pared 4 bases from V and 7 bases from J, leaving 23 bases between. The CDR3 DNA sequence: TGTGCCAGCAGCTCCCTCGAGTCTGAGCGAGATCGGAATGAGCAGTTCTTC. This gives the protein CASSSLESERDRNEQFF.

This clonotype showed up just a few times. The chain joins TRBV30 to TRBJ2-7, with 11 bases lining up with TRBD1. The CDR3 length is 14 residues. V was clipped by 3 bases and J by 3 bases; unmatched bases: 4. CDR1 is GTSNPN and CDR2 is SVGIG in the germline V gene (reference sequence). The CDR3 sequence is CAWSTGTGGYEQYF. The CDR3 DNA follows: TGTGCCTGGAGCACCGGGACAGGGGGCTACGAGCAGTACTTC. Combining the CDR3 with reference TRBV30 and TRBJ2-7 gives the whole variable domain SQTIHQWPATLVQPVGSPLSLECTVEGTSNPNLYWYRQAAGRGLQLLFYSVGIGQISSEVPQNLSASRPQDRQFILSSKKLLLSDSGFYLCAWSTGTGGYEQYFGPGTRLTVT.

CDR3 sequence (DNA): TGTGCCAGCAGGTCGACAGGGGACAATGGCTACACCTTC. Amino acids: CASRSTGDNGYTF. The chain employs TRBV6-5 and TRBJ1-2; 8 nucleotides agree with TRBD1. The J segment lost 6 bases and the V segment lost 6 bases, leaving 6 bases of the junction unmatched. CDR3 length: 13 residues. Germline V gives CDR1 MNHEY, CDR2 SVGAGI.

This chain connects TRBV27 to TRBJ1-3; D gene unclear. The germline V and J ends were trimmed by 2 bases and 0 bases, with 11 bases remaining between them. Per germline, CDR1 MNHEY and CDR2 SMNVEV (reference sequence). The CDR3 spans 16 residues. CDR3 sequence: CASSLGGLSSGNTIYF. CDR3 bases: TGTGCCAGCAGTTTAGGAGGGCTATCCTCTGGAAACACCATATATTTT.

The chain links TRBV5-1 to TRBJ1-2, with unresolved D. The CDR3 is 11 residues long. With 5 bases removed from V and 6 bases from J, the gap between germline ends came to 8 bases. CDR1 and CDR2 from the germline V gene are SGHRS and YFSETQ. DNA of the CDR3: TGCGCCAGCAGATTACAGAATGGCTACACCTTC. Translation: CASRLQNGYTF. Full variable domain (remainder filled in from reference TRBV5-1 and TRBJ1-2): KAGVTQTPRYLIKTRGQQVTLSCSPISGHRSVSWYQQTPGQGLQFLFEYFSETQRNKGNFPGRFSGRQFSNSRSEMNVSTLELGDSALYLCASRLQNGYTFGSGTRLTVV.

This clonotype was detected a few times. This rearrangement joins TRBV2 to TRBJ2-3, with 7 nucleotides matching TRBD2. Trimming removed 2 bases from V and 4 bases from J; junction bases left unmatched: 0. The CDR3 has 13 amino acids. Germline CDR1 SNHLY, CDR2 FYNNEI. CDR3 loop: CASSETSADTQYF. CDR3 bases: TGTGCCAGCAGTGAAACTAGCGCAGATACGCAGTATTTT.

In the case of this clonotype: Mismatch with germline at one junction end may stem from a read error. V and J are TRBV5-1 and TRBJ2-1; TRBD2 agrees at 9 bases. The CDR3 is made up of 17 amino acids. CDR1 and CDR2 from the germline V gene are SGHRS and YFSETQ. CDR3 residues: CASSLTSGRSSYDEQFF. DNA for the CDR3: TGCGCCAGCAGCTTGACTAGCGGGCGGTCCTCCTACGATGAGCAGTTCTTC. Full variable domain (outside the CDR3, taken from reference TRBV5-1 and TRBJ2-1): KAGVTQTPRYLIKTRGQQVTLSCSPISGHRSVSWYQQTPGQGLQFLFEYFSETQRNKGNFPGRFSGRQFSNSRSEMNVSTLELGDSALYLCASSLTSGRSSYDEQFFGPGTRLTVL.

This clonotype has a handful of counts. The chain has TRBV19 and TRBJ1-1; 7 bases match TRBD1. CDR1 and CDR2 (germline): LNHDA, SQIVND (reference sequence). The V gene end was trimmed by 6 bases and the J gene end by 3 bases; junction bases not matched to a gene: 10. The CDR3 totals 15 residues. The CDR3 DNA reads as TGTGCCAGTAGGCTTGACCAGGGGGGAGACACTGAAGCTTTCTTT. Translated: CASRLDQGGDTEAFF.

The count of this clonotype is one. This chain uses TRBV19 with TRBJ2-7, with D uncertain. CDR1 is LNHDA and CDR2 is SQIVND in the germline V gene (reference sequence). Trimming pared 3 bases from V and 2 bases from J, leaving 14 bases between. This CDR3 is 15 amino acids long. This CDR3 is CASSILHSPPYEQYF. CDR3 nucleotides: TGTGCCAGTAGTATCTTACACTCCCCACCCTACGAGCAGTACTTC.

Only a few counts were recorded for this clonotype. This chain uses TRBV5-1 with TRBJ2-1, with TRBD1 matching 7 bases. With 6 bases clipped from V and 6 bases from J, the junction kept 9 bases outside the gene matches. Germline values: CDR1 SGHRS, CDR2 YFSETQ. CDR3 size: 14 residues. CDR3 loop: CASTGQSGRNEQFF. The CDR3 coding sequence is TGCGCCAGCACGGGACAGTCAGGTCGCAATGAGCAGTTCTTC.

V gene TRBV13 combines with J gene TRBJ2-7; D not certain. The tail of the sequence fits TRBJ2-5 better, so the J call may be wrong. The germline gives CDR1 PRHDT, CDR2 FYEKMQ (reference sequence). The CDR3 extends over 13 amino acids. DNA for the CDR3: TGTGCCAGCAGCTTGGGTGGCACCGGGACCCAGTACTTC. Its protein is CASSLGGTGTQYF.

This clonotype occurred once. The chain carries TRBV20-1 and TRBJ1-1, with unresolved D. CDR1 is DFQATT, CDR2 SNEGSKA, per germline (reference sequence). The CDR3 is 15 residues long. Trimming stripped 0 bases from V and 0 bases from J, with 11 bases between. CDR3 residues: CSARDIRKLNTEAFF. The CDR3 coding sequence is TGCAGTGCTAGAGATATCCGGAAACTGAACACTGAAGCTTTCTTT.

This clonotype has ten or more counts. The chain uses TRBV6-5 and TRBJ1-2; 7 positions match TRBD1. Losses at the gene ends were 6 bases for V and 0 bases for J; bases not matched to a gene: 7. Germline lookup yields CDR1 MNHEY and CDR2 SVGAGI. The CDR3 length is 15 residues. The CDR3: CASSPGTAANYGYTF. CDR3 bases: TGTGCCAGCAGCCCCGGGACAGCAGCTAACTATGGCTACACCTTC.

The chain employs TRBV6-5 and TRBJ1-5; no clear D gene. The CDR3 has 14 amino acids. Germline values: CDR1 MNHEY, CDR2 SVGAGI. V lost 5 bases and J 2 bases, leaving 10 bases between the germline ends. CDR3 in DNA: TGTGCCAGCAGTCGCGAATACGGCAATCAGCCCCAGCATTTT. Protein product: CASSREYGNQPQHF.

V and J are TRBV6-5 and TRBJ1-2; perhaps TRBD1 as D (6 bases). The CDR3 runs 17 residues. Per the germline V gene, CDR1 is MNHEY and CDR2 is SVGAGI. Trimming shortened V by 7 bases and J by 1 base, and 22 bases separated the two germline ends. The CDR3 region is CASTLTWTDFINYGYTF. CDR3 nucleotides: TGTGCCAGCACTCTTACCTGGACAGACTTTATTAACTATGGCTACACCTTC.

In its sample, this clonotype was seen a few times. The chain recombines TRBV5-6 with TRBJ2-7; D may correspond to TRBD1 or TRBD2 (6 bases each). CDR3 length equals 16 residues. The germline gives CDR1 SGHDT, CDR2 YYEEEE. With 4 bases removed from V and 4 bases from J, the gap between germline ends came to 21 bases. The DNA of the CDR3 is TGTGCCAGCAGCCGGGAACAGGGTCGGGGGCTTTACGAGCAGTACTTC. This gives the protein CASSREQGRGLYEQYF.

This clonotype has just a few counts. J is TRBJ2-7 and V is TRBV10-3; 8 positions match TRBD2. The CDR3 extends over 16 amino acids. Germline values: CDR1 ENHRY, CDR2 SYGVKD. J was trimmed by 2 bases and V by 8 bases; bases with no gene match: 14. The CDR3: CAIGGEAGVETYEQYF. DNA of the CDR3: TGTGCCATCGGGGGGGAAGCGGGAGTCGAGACCTACGAGCAGTACTTC.

As concerns this clonotype: This clone may be a read error of a much larger clone one base away. V usage is TRBV27 and J usage is TRBJ2-1, with 12 bases aligning to TRBD2. Germline assignment: CDR1 MNHEY and CDR2 SMNVEV (reference sequence). The CDR3 totals 15 residues. The J segment lost 7 bases and the V segment lost 9 bases, leaving 10 bases of the junction unmatched. CDR3 sequence: CARTSGGTLSNEQFF. CDR3 nucleotide sequence: TGTGCCAGAACTAGCGGGGGGACCCTGTCGAATGAGCAGTTCTTC.